A single sample is the source of the 21 T cell receptor beta chains below, sequenced in a study of blood T cells in healthy people across ages. With a J-beta primer mix and a sample-barcoded 5' primer, a second PCR ran about 6 to 11 cycles. TCRdb analysed the 5' RACE reads with MiXCR anew, one entry per CDR3 protein. The data contain over 500,000 distinct CDR3 sequences, approximately 52% of them singletons. Input material: blood. All receptors derive from a woman over 75 in good health.

The rearrangement links TRBV28 to TRBJ2-5; D may be TRBD1 or TRBD2 (5 bases each). The V gene's germline CDR1 is MDHEN and CDR2 SYDVKM. Trimming removed 4 bases from V and 7 bases from J, with 16 bases in between. The CDR3 covers 14 residues. The CDR3 here is CASSSGRGPRTQYF. The DNA of the CDR3 is TGTGCCAGCAGTTCCGGCCGGGGCCCTCGGACCCAGTACTTC.

This clonotype was seen a handful of times. The V call is TRBV9, the J call TRBJ2-3; D uncertain. Germline loops: CDR1 SGDLS, CDR2 YYNGEE. The CDR3 length is 16 residues. Trimming removed 0 bases from V and 0 bases from J, with 11 bases in between. The CDR3 DNA reads TGTGCCAGCAGCGTAGGCGTCGCCCCTAGCACAGATACGCAGTATTTT. It specifies CASSVGVAPSTDTQYF.

This clonotype has at least ten counts. This chain links TRBV9 with TRBJ1-1; D is uncertain. The CDR3 loop spans 15 amino acids. Germline CDR1 is SGDLS and CDR2 is YYNGEE. The V end lost 0 bases, the J end lost 3 bases, and 12 bases lay between the germline ends. The CDR3 sequence is CASSVVRATYTEAFF. The CDR3 bases are TGTGCCAGCAGCGTAGTTAGGGCTACATACACTGAAGCTTTCTTT.

As concerns this clonotype: This may arise from a read error, as a much more abundant clone is one base away. The chain carries TRBV28 and TRBJ2-1, with D tentatively TRBD2 (7 bases). This CDR3 spans 16 amino acids. Germline V gives CDR1 MDHEN, CDR2 SYDVKM. V dropped 2 bases and J dropped 10 bases, with 21 bases sitting between them. The DNA of the CDR3 is TGTGCCAGCAGTTTACCGCCCGGGGGGCTTTTGTGGGAGCAGTTCTTC. Its protein product is CASSLPPGGLLWEQFF.

This clonotype is a singleton in its sample. The rearrangement joins TRBV7-2 to TRBJ2-7; 7 bases fit TRBD2. There are 14 residues in the CDR3. Germline V gene lookup returns CDR1 SGHTA and CDR2 FQGNSA. V was clipped by 3 bases and J by 6 bases; unmatched bases: 8. CDR3 loop: CTSSFPRLAGEQYF. CDR3 sequence (DNA): TGTACCAGCAGCTTCCCCCGACTAGCAGGCGAGCAGTACTTC.

This clonotype was detected a few times. The chain couples TRBV7-2 to TRBJ2-7; D uncertain. This CDR3 is 13 amino acids long. V gave up 5 bases and J gave up 4 bases, with 12 bases separating them. Germline CDR1 SGHTA, CDR2 FQGNSA. The CDR3 DNA reads TGTGCCAGCAGCGTAGTGGTCTTGTACGAGCAGTACTTC. It is translated as CASSVVVLYEQYF.

There are many counts of this clonotype. One end of the junction is discordant with germline, which a read error may explain. The chain recombines TRBV4-1 with TRBJ2-2; D may be TRBD1 (6 bases). The CDR3 totals 12 residues. The germline CDR1 and CDR2 sequences are MGHRA and YSYEKL. This chain's CDR3 is CASSQVPGELFF. CDR3 bases: TGCGCCAGCAGCCAAGTCCCAGGGGAACTGTTTTTT.

This clonotype was counted at least ten times. The chain joins TRBV20-1 to TRBJ2-5; no firm D call. The CDR3 covers 13 residues. V was clipped by 7 bases and J by 2 bases, with 14 bases between them. Germline V CDR1 and CDR2: DFQATT, SNEGSKA (reference sequence). CDR3 protein: CSGLLWGQETQYF. The CDR3 DNA is TGCAGTGGACTCTTGTGGGGTCAAGAGACCCAGTACTTC.

The sample holds a few counts of this clonotype. The gene calls are TRBV6-1 and TRBJ2-3, with 7 bases aligning to TRBD1. V gave up 6 bases and J gave up 0 bases; unmatched junction bases: 9. This CDR3 is 16 amino acids long. Looked up from germline, CDR1 is MNHNS and CDR2 is SASEGT. CDR3 amino acids: CASREPGGGSTDTQYF. CDR3 DNA: TGTGCCAGCAGGGAGCCAGGGGGTGGGAGCACAGATACGCAGTATTTT.

This clonotype appeared a few times. The chain joins TRBV6-1 to TRBJ2-7; TRBD1 agrees at 10 bases. Per germline, CDR1 MNHNS and CDR2 SASEGT. CDR3 length: 13 amino acids. The V gene end was trimmed by 10 bases and the J gene end by 1 base; junction bases not matched to a gene: 4. The CDR3 reads CANRGQGSYEQYF. The CDR3 DNA sequence: TGTGCCAACAGGGGACAGGGGTCCTACGAGCAGTACTTC.

The rearrangement joins TRBV29-1 to TRBJ1-1, with a possible D match to TRBD1 (5 bases). This CDR3 spans 14 amino acids. Per germline, CDR1 SQVTM and CDR2 ANQGSEA. V lost 4 bases, J lost 3 bases, and 15 bases lay in between. The CDR3 spells CSVVKGLGDTEAFF. CDR3 bases: TGCAGCGTTGTGAAGGGGCTCGGGGACACTGAAGCTTTCTTT.

V and J are TRBV7-9 and TRBJ2-3; TRBD1 matches 12 bases. The CDR3 length is 17 residues. Germline assignment: CDR1 SEHNR and CDR2 FQNEAQ (reference sequence). The V segment lost 5 bases and the J segment 0 bases; nucleotides outside the gene matches: 6. CDR3 sequence reads: CASSPGDRGPSTDTQYF. The DNA of the CDR3 is TGTGCCAGCAGCCCAGGGGACAGGGGGCCTAGCACAGATACGCAGTATTTT.

This clonotype occurred a few times. The rearrangement joins TRBV7-9 to TRBJ2-1; 12 nucleotides agree with TRBD2. This CDR3 contains 17 residues. The junction had 6 bases not matched to a gene; V was cut back by 4 bases and J by 2 bases. The V gene's germline CDR1 is SEHNR and CDR2 FQNEAQ (reference sequence). CDR3 coding DNA: TGTGCCAGCAGCTCCCCGGCTAGCGGGGGGGCCTACAATGAGCAGTTCTTC. Residues: CASSSPASGGAYNEQFF.

The rearrangement uses TRBV5-4 and TRBJ1-5, with D hard to call. The V end lost 0 bases, the J end lost 4 bases, and 8 bases lay between the germline ends. The CDR3 is 14 residues long. Germline V gene sequence: CDR1 SGHNT, CDR2 YYREEE (reference sequence). The CDR3 region has the DNA TGTGCCAGCAGCTTGGACGGTGCTAATCAGCCCCAGCATTTT. Translating gives CASSLDGANQPQHF.

The table lists this clonotype with a few counts. The chain links TRBV12-5 to TRBJ2-1; the D is unclear. This CDR3 spans 15 amino acids. The V and J ends lost 5 bases and 0 bases respectively, with 11 bases between them. Germline-derived CDR1 and CDR2 are LGHNT and FRNRAP. CDR3 nucleotides: TGTGCTAGTGGTGCCTATCGCGGCTCCTACAATGAGCAGTTCTTC. Its protein product is CASGAYRGSYNEQFF. The variable domain in full, with the rest retrieved from reference TRBV12-5 and TRBJ2-1, is DARVTQTPRHKVTEMGQEVTMRCQPILGHNTVFWYRQTMMQGLELLAYFRNRAPLDDSGMPKDRFSAEMPDATLATLKIQPSEPRDSAVYFCASGAYRGSYNEQFFGPGTRLTVL.

This clonotype has a count of ten or more. This chain uses TRBV29-1 with TRBJ2-1; the match to TRBD2 covers 8 bases. J was trimmed by 0 bases and V by 6 bases; bases with no gene match: 7. The CDR3 consists of 15 residues. The V gene's germline CDR1 is SQVTM and CDR2 ANQGSEA. DNA of the CDR3: TGCAGCGTCCGGGGGGGGGTGGACTCCTACAATGAGCAGTTCTTC. Translation gives CSVRGGVDSYNEQFF.

This clonotype came up many times. The rearrangement uses TRBV12-3 or TRBV12-4 and TRBJ2-7, with D possibly called TRBD1 or TRBD2 (5 bases each). The CDR3 has 13 residues. Between the trimmed V and J ends, which lost 5 bases and 10 bases, there was a span of 18 bases. The CDR3 DNA reads as TGTGCCAGCAGTCCTGGGGGTCTAGTTGGCCAGTACTTC. This translates into CASSPGGLVGQYF.

The table lists this clonotype with many counts. The chain couples TRBV3-1 to TRBJ2-1; 7 bases line up with TRBD2. The CDR3 runs to 18 residues. V was pared by 4 bases and J by 7 bases, with 19 bases of the junction left unmatched. CDR1 and CDR2 (germline): LGHDT, YNNKEL (reference sequence). CDR3 loop: CASSLEVFRRGRGNEQFF. CDR3 DNA sequence: TGTGCCAGCAGCCTAGAAGTATTTAGGCGCGGGAGAGGAAATGAGCAGTTCTTC.

Ten or more counts support this clonotype. The V gene is TRBV10-3, the J gene TRBJ1-1; no clear D gene. Between the trimmed V and J ends, which lost 4 bases and 1 base, there was a span of 19 bases. CDR1 and CDR2 (germline): ENHRY, SYGVKD. This CDR3 is built from 17 residues. The CDR3, as DNA: TGTGCCATCAGTGGTTCATCGGACCTTCTATCGAACACTGAAGCTTTCTTT. It codes for CAISGSSDLLSNTEAFF.

This clonotype was found a few times. V is TRBV20-1 and J is TRBJ2-2; D uncertain. Germline values: CDR1 DFQATT, CDR2 SNEGSKA (reference sequence). The V gene lost 6 bases and the J gene lost 1 base, with 9 bases spanning the gap. The CDR3 extends over 13 amino acids. The CDR3 sequence: CSAIDQNTGELFF. CDR3 nucleotides: TGCAGTGCGATAGATCAGAACACCGGGGAGCTGTTTTTT.

CDR3 in amino acids: CSARWGHRAKQPQHF. The CDR3 coding sequence is TGCAGTGCTAGATGGGGGCACCGGGCGAAACAGCCCCAGCATTTT. The chain links TRBV20-1 to TRBJ1-5; maybe TRBD1 (6 bases). V was cut by 2 bases and J by 7 bases, with 18 bases left in between. The length of the CDR3 is 15 residues. Germline CDR1 DFQATT, CDR2 SNEGSKA (reference sequence).